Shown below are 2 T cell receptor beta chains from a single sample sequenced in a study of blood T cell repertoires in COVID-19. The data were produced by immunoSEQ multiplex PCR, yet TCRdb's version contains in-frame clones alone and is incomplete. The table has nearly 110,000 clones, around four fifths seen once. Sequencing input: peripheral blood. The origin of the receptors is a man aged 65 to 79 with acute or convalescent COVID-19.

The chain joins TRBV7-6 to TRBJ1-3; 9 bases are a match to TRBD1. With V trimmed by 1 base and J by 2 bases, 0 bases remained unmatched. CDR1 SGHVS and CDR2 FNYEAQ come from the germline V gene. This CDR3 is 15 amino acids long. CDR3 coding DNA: TGTGCCAGCAGCTTAGGGACAGGGGCTGGAAACACCATATATTTT. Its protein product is CASSLGTGAGNTIYF.

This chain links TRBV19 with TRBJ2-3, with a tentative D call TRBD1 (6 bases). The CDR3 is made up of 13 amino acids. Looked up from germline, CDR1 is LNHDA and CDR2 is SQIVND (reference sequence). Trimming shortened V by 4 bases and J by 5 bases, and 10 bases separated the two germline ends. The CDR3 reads CASSTGDIDTQYF. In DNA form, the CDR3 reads TGTGCCAGTAGTACAGGGGATATAGATACGCAGTATTTT.